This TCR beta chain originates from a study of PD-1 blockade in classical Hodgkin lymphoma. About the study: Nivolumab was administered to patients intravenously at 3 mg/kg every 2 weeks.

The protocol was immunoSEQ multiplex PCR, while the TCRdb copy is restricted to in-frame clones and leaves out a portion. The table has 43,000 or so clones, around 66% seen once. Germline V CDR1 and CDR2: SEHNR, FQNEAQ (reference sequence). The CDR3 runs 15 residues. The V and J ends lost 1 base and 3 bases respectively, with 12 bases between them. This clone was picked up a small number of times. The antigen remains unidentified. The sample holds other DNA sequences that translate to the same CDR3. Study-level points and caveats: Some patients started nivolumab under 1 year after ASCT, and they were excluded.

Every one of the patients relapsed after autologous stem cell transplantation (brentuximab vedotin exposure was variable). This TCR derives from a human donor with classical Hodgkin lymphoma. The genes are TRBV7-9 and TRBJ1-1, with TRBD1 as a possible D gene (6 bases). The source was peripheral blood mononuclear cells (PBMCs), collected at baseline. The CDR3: CASSLEGTWDTEAFF. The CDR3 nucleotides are TGTGCCAGCAGCTTAGAGGGGACATGGGACACTGAAGCTTTCTTT.